This TCR beta chain comes out of a study of T cells after yellow fever vaccination. Findings of the study overall: Clones from primary vaccination mostly reappeared after the booster (roughly 97% CD4, roughly 87% CD8). When the response was secondary, it was weaker but reached its peak faster, day 5 versus 15.

Trimming at V came to 0 bases and at J to 7 bases, leaving 8 bases not matched to a gene. CDR1 DFQATT and CDR2 SNEGSKA come from the germline V gene (reference sequence). The CDR3 is made up of 16 amino acids. This clonotype was counted a few times. What it binds is not known. 5'RACE template switching generated TCR cDNA, adding a universal primer site and UMIs. MiXCR, applied by TCRdb to the 5' RACE reads, yields one record per CDR3 protein. This table has some 400,000 distinct CDR3 sequences, over 5% appearing once. The source of this sequence is a man aged 30 to 39 who received the YFV17D yellow fever vaccine. The sequencing used PBMCs, collected 5 days after the yellow fever booster vaccination. This chain uses TRBV20-1 with TRBJ2-7, with 14 bases fitting TRBD2. The CDR3 loop reads CSAREPGTSGSREQYF. The CDR3 region has the DNA TGCAGTGCTAGAGAGCCCGGGACTAGCGGGAGCAGGGAGCAGTACTTC.